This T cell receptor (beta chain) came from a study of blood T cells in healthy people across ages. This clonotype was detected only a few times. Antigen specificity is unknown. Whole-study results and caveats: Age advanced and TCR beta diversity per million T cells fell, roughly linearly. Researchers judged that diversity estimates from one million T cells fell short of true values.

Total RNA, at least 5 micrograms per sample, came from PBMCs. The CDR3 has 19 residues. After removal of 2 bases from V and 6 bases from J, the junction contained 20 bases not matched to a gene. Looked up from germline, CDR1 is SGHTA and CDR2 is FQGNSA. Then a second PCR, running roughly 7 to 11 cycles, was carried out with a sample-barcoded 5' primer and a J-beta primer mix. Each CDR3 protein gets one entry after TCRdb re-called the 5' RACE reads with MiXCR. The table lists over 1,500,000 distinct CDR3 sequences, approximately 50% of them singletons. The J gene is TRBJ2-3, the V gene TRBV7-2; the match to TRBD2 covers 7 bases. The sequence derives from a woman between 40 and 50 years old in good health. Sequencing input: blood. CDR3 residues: CASSLTPSGAGGLRDTQYF. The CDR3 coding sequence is TGTGCCAGCAGCTTAACCCCTAGCGGCGCTGGTGGCCTAAGGGATACGCAGTATTTT.